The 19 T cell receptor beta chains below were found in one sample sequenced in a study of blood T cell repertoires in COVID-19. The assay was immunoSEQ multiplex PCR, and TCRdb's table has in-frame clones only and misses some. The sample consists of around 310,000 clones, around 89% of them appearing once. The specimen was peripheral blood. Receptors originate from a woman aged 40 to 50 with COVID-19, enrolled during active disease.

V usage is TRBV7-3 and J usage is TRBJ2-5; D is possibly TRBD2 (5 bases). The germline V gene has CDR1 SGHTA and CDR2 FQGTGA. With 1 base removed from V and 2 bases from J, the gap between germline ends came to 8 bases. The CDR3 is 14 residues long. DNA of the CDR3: TGTGCCAGCAGCTTAAATACGGGGCAAGAGACCCAGTACTTC. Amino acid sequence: CASSLNTGQETQYF.

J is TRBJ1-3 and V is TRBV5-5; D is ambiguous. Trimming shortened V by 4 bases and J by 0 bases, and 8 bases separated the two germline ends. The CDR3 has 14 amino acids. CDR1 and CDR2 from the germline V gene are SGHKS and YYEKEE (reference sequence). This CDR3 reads CASSVPFSGNTIYF. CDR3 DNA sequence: TGTGCCAGCAGCGTCCCGTTCTCTGGAAACACCATATATTTT. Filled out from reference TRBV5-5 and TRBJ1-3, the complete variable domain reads DAGVTQSPTHLIKTRGQQVTLRCSPISGHKSVSWYQQVLGQGPQFIFQYYEKEERGRGNFPDRFSARQFPNYSSELNVNALLLGDSALYLCASSVPFSGNTIYFGEGSWLTVV.

This CDR3 is CASSFTFYEQYF. CDR3 coding DNA: TGTGCCAGCAGTTTCACTTTCTACGAGCAGTACTTC. V gene TRBV28 combines with J gene TRBJ2-7; D is unresolved. Germline V gene sequence: CDR1 MDHEN, CDR2 SYDVKM. The CDR3 totals 12 residues. Trimming removed 3 bases from V and 3 bases from J, with 6 bases in between.

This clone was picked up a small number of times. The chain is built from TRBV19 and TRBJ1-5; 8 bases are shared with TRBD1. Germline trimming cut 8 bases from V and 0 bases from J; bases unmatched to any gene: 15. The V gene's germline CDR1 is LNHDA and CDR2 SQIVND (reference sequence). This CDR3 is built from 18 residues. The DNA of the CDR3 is TGTGCCAGTCAAACGACCAGAAGGGGACAGGTTAGCAATCAGCCCCAGCATTTT. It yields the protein CASQTTRRGQVSNQPQHF.

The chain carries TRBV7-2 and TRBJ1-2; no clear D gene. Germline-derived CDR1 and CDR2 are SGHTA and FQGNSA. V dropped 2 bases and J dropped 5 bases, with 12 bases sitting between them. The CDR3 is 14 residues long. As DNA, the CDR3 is TGTGCCAGCAGCTTATCGGGGATTTGGTATGGCTACACCTTC. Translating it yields CASSLSGIWYGYTF.

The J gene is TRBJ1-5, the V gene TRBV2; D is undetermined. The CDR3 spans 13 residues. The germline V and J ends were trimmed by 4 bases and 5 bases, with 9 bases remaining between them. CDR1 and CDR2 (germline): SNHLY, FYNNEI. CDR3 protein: CASSGRRDQPQHF. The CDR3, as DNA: TGTGCCAGCAGTGGCAGGAGGGATCAGCCCCAGCATTTT.

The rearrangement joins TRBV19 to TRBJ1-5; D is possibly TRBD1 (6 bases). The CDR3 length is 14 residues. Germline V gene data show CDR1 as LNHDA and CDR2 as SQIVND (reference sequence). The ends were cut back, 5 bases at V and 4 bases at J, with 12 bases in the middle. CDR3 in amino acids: CASSRQATNQPQHF. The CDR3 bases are TGTGCCAGTAGTCGACAGGCGACGAATCAGCCCCAGCATTTT. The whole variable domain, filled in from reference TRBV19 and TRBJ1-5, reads DGGITQSPKYLFRKEGQNVTLSCEQNLNHDAMYWYRQDPGQGLRLIYYSQIVNDFQKGDIAEGYSVSREKKESFPLTVTSAQKNPTAFYLCASSRQATNQPQHFGDGTRLSIL.

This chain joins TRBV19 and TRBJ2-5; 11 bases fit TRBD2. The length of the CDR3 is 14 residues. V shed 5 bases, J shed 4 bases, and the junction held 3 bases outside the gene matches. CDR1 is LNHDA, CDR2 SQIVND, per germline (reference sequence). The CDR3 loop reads CASSVLAGVETQYF. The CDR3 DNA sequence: TGTGCCAGTAGTGTACTAGCGGGGGTAGAGACCCAGTACTTC.

DNA of the CDR3: TGTGCCAGCAGCCCCCGGACGGGATCAGCTAACTATGGCTACACCTTC. Translating gives CASSPRTGSANYGYTF. V gene TRBV7-2 combines with J gene TRBJ1-2, with no clear D. CDR3 length equals 16 residues. The V and J ends lost 5 bases and 0 bases respectively, with 16 bases between them. The V gene's germline CDR1 is SGHTA and CDR2 FQGNSA.

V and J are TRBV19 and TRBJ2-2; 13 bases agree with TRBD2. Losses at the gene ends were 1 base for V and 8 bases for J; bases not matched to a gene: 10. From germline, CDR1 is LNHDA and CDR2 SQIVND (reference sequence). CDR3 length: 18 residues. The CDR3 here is CASSIATSGRASSGELFF. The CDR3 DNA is TGTGCCAGTAGTATAGCCACTAGCGGGAGGGCCTCGTCGGGGGAGCTGTTTTTT.

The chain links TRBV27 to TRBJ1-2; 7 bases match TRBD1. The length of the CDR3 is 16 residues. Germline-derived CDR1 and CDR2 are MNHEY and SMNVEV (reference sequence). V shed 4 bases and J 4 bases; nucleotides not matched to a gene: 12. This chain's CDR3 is CASSSLDRVSFYGYTF. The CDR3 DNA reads TGTGCCAGCAGTTCATTAGACAGGGTATCTTTCTATGGCTACACCTTC.

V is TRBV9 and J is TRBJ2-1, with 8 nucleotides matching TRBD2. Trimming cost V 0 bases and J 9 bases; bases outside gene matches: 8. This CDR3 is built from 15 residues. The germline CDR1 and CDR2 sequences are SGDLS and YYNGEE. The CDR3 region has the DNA TGTGCCAGCAGCGTAGAAACGGGAGGGCCGTTTGAGCAGTTCTTC. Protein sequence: CASSVETGGPFEQFF. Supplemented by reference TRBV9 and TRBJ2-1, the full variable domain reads DSGVTQTPKHLITATGQRVTLRCSPRSGDLSVYWYQQSLDQGLQFLIQYYNGEERAKGNILERFSAQQFPDLHSELNLSSLELGDSALYFCASSVETGGPFEQFFGPGTRLTVL.

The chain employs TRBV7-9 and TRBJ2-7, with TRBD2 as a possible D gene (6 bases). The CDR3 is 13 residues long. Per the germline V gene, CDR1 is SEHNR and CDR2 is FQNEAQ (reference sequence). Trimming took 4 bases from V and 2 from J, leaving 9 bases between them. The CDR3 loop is CASSWRGTYEQYF. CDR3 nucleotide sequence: TGTGCCAGCAGCTGGCGGGGAACCTACGAGCAGTACTTC. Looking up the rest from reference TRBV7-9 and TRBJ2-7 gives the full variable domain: DTGVSQNPRHKITKRGQNVTFRCDPISEHNRLYWYRQTLGQGPEFLTYFQNEAQLEKSRLLSDRFSAERPKGSFSTLEIQRTEQGDSAMYLCASSWRGTYEQYFGPGTRLTVT.

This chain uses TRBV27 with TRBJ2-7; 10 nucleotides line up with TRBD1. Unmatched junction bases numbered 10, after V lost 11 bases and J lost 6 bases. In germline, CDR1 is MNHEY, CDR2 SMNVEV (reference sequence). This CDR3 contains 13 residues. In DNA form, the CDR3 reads TGTGCCTCAGCCGGGACAGGGGAGGGCGAGCAGTACTTC. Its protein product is CASAGTGEGEQYF.

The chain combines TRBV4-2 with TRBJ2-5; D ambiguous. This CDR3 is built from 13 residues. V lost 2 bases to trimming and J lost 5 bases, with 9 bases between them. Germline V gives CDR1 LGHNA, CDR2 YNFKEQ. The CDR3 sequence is CASSQRSRETQYF. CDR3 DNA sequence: TGTGCCAGCAGCCAAAGGTCGCGGGAGACCCAGTACTTC.

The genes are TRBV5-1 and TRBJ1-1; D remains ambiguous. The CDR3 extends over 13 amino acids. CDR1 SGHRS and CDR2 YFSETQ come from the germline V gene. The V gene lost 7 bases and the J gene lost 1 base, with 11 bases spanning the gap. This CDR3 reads CASQLTRNTEAFF. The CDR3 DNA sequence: TGCGCCAGCCAACTGACTAGGAACACTGAAGCTTTCTTT.

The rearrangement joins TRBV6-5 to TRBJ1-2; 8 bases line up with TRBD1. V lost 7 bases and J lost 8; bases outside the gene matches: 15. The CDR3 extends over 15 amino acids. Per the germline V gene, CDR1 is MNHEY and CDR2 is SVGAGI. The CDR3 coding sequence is TGTGCCAGCACCCGAGAGGACAGGGACAGTAGCGGCTACACCTTC. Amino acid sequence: CASTREDRDSSGYTF.

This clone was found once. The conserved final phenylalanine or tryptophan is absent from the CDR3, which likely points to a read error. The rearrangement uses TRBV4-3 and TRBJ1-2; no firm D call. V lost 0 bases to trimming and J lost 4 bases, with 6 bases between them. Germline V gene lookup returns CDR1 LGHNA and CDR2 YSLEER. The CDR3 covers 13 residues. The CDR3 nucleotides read TGCGCCAGCAGCCAAGATAGCAGCTATGGCTACACCTCC. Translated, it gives CASSQDSSYGYTS.

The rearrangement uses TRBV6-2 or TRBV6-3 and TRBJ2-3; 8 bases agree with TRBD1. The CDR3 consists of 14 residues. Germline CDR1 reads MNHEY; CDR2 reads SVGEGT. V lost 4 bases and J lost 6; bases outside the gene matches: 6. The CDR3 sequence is CASSSTGEWDTQYF. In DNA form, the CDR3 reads TGTGCCAGCAGTTCGACAGGGGAATGGGATACGCAGTATTTT.